The 18 T cell receptor beta chains below were found in one sample sequenced in a study of cytomegalovirus exposure and HLA in healthy donors. Primers for the PCR totalled 60 Vbeta and 13 Jbeta. Profiled with immunoSEQ multiplex PCR; TCRdb holds only in-frame clones, not every one. The data contain about 94,000 clones, about four fifths of them singletons. The sample comprised PBMCs. These receptor sequences come from a woman between 40 and 55 years old in good health and CMV-seronegative.

This rearrangement joins TRBV4-3 to TRBJ1-3; D is unclear. V was shortened by 0 bases and J by 0 bases, with 9 bases between the two germline ends. Germline values: CDR1 LGHNA, CDR2 YSLEER. CDR3 length: 16 amino acids. CDR3 protein: CASSQDSKSSGNTIYF. CDR3 sequence (DNA): TGCGCCAGCAGCCAAGATTCTAAGAGCTCTGGAAACACCATATATTTT.

This clone showed up just once. The CDR3 sequence is CASSHQITSSQETQYF. As DNA, the CDR3 is TGCGCCAGCAGCCACCAGATAACCTCCTCCCAGGAGACCCAGTACTTC. The chain links TRBV4-1 to TRBJ2-5; D gene ambiguous. The germline V gene encodes CDR1 MGHRA and CDR2 YSYEKL. Trimming left V 3 bases short and J 5 bases short, with 19 bases between. CDR3 size: 16 residues.

The chain couples TRBV25-1 to TRBJ2-3; unclear D gene. The CDR3 consists of 13 residues. The V and J ends lost 5 bases and 3 bases respectively, with 9 bases between them. The germline CDR1 and CDR2 sequences are MGHDK and SYGVNS. The CDR3 loop is CASSSSGTDTQYF. The CDR3 nucleotides are TGTGCCAGCAGTTCTTCCGGGACAGATACGCAGTATTTT.

V is TRBV29-1 and J is TRBJ2-1, with TRBD1 as a possible D gene (6 bases). The CDR3 is made up of 12 amino acids. Trimming pared 6 bases from V and 4 bases from J, leaving 10 bases between. In germline, CDR1 is SQVTM, CDR2 ANQGSEA. CDR3 bases: TGCAGCGTGCGCCAGGGGTACAATGAGCAGTTCTTC. The encoded protein is CSVRQGYNEQFF.

In its sample, this clone was seen a few times. V usage is TRBV5-5 and J usage is TRBJ2-6; TRBD2 agrees at 10 bases. Looked up from germline, CDR1 is SGHKS and CDR2 is YYEKEE (reference sequence). The CDR3 loop spans 19 amino acids. The J segment lost 1 base and the V segment lost 2 bases, leaving 9 bases of the junction unmatched. The CDR3 is CASSFGLAGAQSGANVLTF. The CDR3 DNA reads as TGTGCCAGCAGCTTTGGTCTAGCGGGGGCCCAGTCTGGGGCCAACGTCCTGACTTTC. Variable domain in full (rest from reference TRBV5-5 and TRBJ2-6): DAGVTQSPTHLIKTRGQQVTLRCSPISGHKSVSWYQQVLGQGPQFIFQYYEKEERGRGNFPDRFSARQFPNYSSELNVNALLLGDSALYLCASSFGLAGAQSGANVLTFGAGSRLTVL.

This clone was found a few times. V usage is TRBV7-9 and J usage is TRBJ1-1, with 8 positions matching TRBD1. The CDR3 length is 17 residues. The germline V gene has CDR1 SEHNR and CDR2 FQNEAQ (reference sequence). With 4 bases clipped from V and 3 bases from J, the junction kept 13 bases outside the gene matches. This CDR3 is CASSSTPLSQGDTEAFF. CDR3 bases: TGTGCCAGCAGCTCGACCCCCTTGTCACAGGGGGACACTGAAGCTTTCTTT.

This clone showed up many times. The genes are TRBV2 and TRBJ1-1; D is possibly TRBD1 (5 bases). Per germline, CDR1 SNHLY and CDR2 FYNNEI. The CDR3 totals 14 residues. The V gene lost 6 bases and the J gene lost 7 bases, with 18 bases spanning the gap. The DNA for the CDR3 is TGTGCCAGCAGAGATTCAAGGGGCCCTCTTGAAGCTTTCTTT. This encodes CASRDSRGPLEAFF. Full variable domain (remainder filled in from reference TRBV2 and TRBJ1-1): EPEVTQTPSHQVTQMGQEVILRCVPISNHLYFYWYRQILGQKVEFLVSFYNNEISEKSEIFDDQFSVERPDGSNFTLKIRSTKLEDSAMYFCASRDSRGPLEAFFGQGTRLTVV.

Many counts were recorded for this clone. The J gene is TRBJ2-3, the V gene TRBV5-5; D is perhaps TRBD1 (6 bases). Germline CDR1 is SGHKS and CDR2 is YYEKEE (reference sequence). Trimming removed 4 bases from V and 0 bases from J, with 15 bases in between. The CDR3 is 16 amino acids. CDR3 sequence: CASSQMARGSTDTQYF. CDR3 sequence (DNA): TGTGCCAGCAGCCAGATGGCCAGGGGTAGCACAGATACGCAGTATTTT.

The chain uses TRBV9 and TRBJ2-2; TRBD2 matches at 8 bases. This CDR3 is built from 14 residues. Germline V gene lookup returns CDR1 SGDLS and CDR2 YYNGEE. V shed 4 bases and J 5 bases; nucleotides not matched to a gene: 4. CDR3 nucleotide sequence: TGTGCCAGCAGCTGGGCTAGCGGGACCGGGGAGCTGTTTTTT. Translating gives CASSWASGTGELFF.

The chain couples TRBV27 to TRBJ2-1; 9 bases fit TRBD2. The trim removed 6 bases at V and 7 bases at J, leaving 7 bases unmatched. This CDR3 has 14 amino acids. CDR1 and CDR2 from the germline V gene are MNHEY and SMNVEV (reference sequence). DNA for the CDR3: TGTGCCAGCAGACTGCTAGCGGGGAGTAATGAGCAGTTCTTC. Encoded protein: CASRLLAGSNEQFF.

Turning to this clone: The same CDR3 also results from other DNA sequences found in this sample. V gene TRBV6-5 combines with J gene TRBJ1-5; 8 bases fit TRBD1. The CDR3 loop spans 14 amino acids. Trimming removed 6 bases from V and 2 bases from J; junction bases left unmatched: 3. Germline lookup yields CDR1 MNHEY and CDR2 SVGAGI. CDR3 sequence reads: CASRGQGGNQPQHF. Written as DNA, the CDR3 is TGTGCCAGCAGAGGACAGGGCGGCAATCAGCCCCAGCATTTT.

The table lists this clone with many counts. DNA for the CDR3: TGCGCCAGCAGCCCCCTCCAGGGAGGGGAGCAGTACTTC. It translates to CASSPLQGGEQYF. This chain uses TRBV4-3 with TRBJ2-7; 7 nucleotides line up with TRBD2. CDR1 and CDR2 from the germline V gene are LGHNA and YSLEER. The CDR3 runs to 13 residues. The J segment lost 7 bases and the V segment lost 4 bases, leaving 7 bases of the junction unmatched.

The CDR3 reads CASSPREVRGYTF. The CDR3 coding sequence is TGTGCCAGCAGCCCCCGCGAGGTGAGAGGCTACACCTTC. This chain links TRBV7-8 with TRBJ1-2; D not certain. CDR1 is SGHVS, CDR2 FQNEAQ, per germline. The CDR3 runs to 13 residues. The ends were cut back, 5 bases at V and 8 bases at J, with 15 bases in the middle.

This clone has only a few counts. This chain links TRBV18 with TRBJ1-1; D is possibly TRBD1 (5 bases). This CDR3 is 12 amino acids long. Per germline, CDR1 KGHSH and CDR2 LQKENI. With 3 bases removed from V and 8 bases from J, the gap between germline ends came to 10 bases. CDR3 sequence: CASSPQGNEAFF. Written as DNA, the CDR3 is TGTGCCAGCTCACCTCAGGGAAACGAAGCTTTCTTT.

This clone was counted many times. The chain couples TRBV5-4 to TRBJ1-2; 12 nucleotides agree with TRBD1. The germline gives CDR1 SGHNT, CDR2 YYREEE (reference sequence). The CDR3 has 14 amino acids. V shed 8 bases and J 8 bases; nucleotides not matched to a gene: 10. Here the CDR3 reads CASGGQGAGKGYTF. The CDR3 nucleotides read TGTGCCAGTGGGGGACAGGGGGCGGGAAAAGGCTACACCTTC.

The rearrangement joins TRBV5-1 to TRBJ2-6; 12 bases align to TRBD2. Germline CDR1 SGHRS, CDR2 YFSETQ. The V gene end was trimmed by 0 bases and the J gene end by 2 bases; junction bases not matched to a gene: 3. This CDR3 has 18 amino acids. CDR3 sequence: CASSLELAGGPGANVLTF. In nucleotides, the CDR3 is TGCGCCAGCAGCTTGGAGCTAGCGGGGGGGCCTGGGGCCAACGTCCTGACTTTC.

This chain connects TRBV11-2 to TRBJ2-7; TRBD2 matches at 8 bases. The V segment lost 1 base and the J segment 4 bases; nucleotides outside the gene matches: 0. Germline CDR1 is SGHAT and CDR2 is FQNNGV. The CDR3 totals 13 residues. The CDR3 DNA sequence: TGTGCCAGCAGCTTAGGCGGGGGGTACGAGCAGTACTTC. Its protein product is CASSLGGGYEQYF.

Here the CDR3 reads CASSGVAGGSGGETQYF. The CDR3, as DNA: TGTGCCAGCAGTGGCGTAGCGGGGGGCTCAGGGGGAGAGACCCAGTACTTC. The chain couples TRBV6-1 to TRBJ2-5; 10 bases match TRBD2. Germline trimming cut 4 bases from V and 4 bases from J; bases unmatched to any gene: 12. Germline loops: CDR1 MNHNS, CDR2 SASEGT. The CDR3 length is 17 residues.